Sequencing of this T cell receptor (beta chain) was carried out in a study of sequential checkpoint blockade in melanoma. Treatment meaning: randomized to nivolumab then ipilimumab (arm A) or the reverse (arm B). Sorted cells were live CD3+CD8+, lacking CD19 and CD56, from PBMCs. This CDR3 comprises 15 residues. CDR1 and CDR2 from the germline V gene are SGHTA and FQGTGA. V was pared by 2 bases and J by 5 bases, with 6 bases of the junction left unmatched. Clones were sequenced by immunoSEQ multiplex PCR, and TCRdb holds only the in-frame ones, with some missing. There are 3,600 or so clones in the sample; approximately 62% occur only once, and 20% lies in the top ten.

The source material was CD8+ T cells sorted from blood (inferred from file names), sampled from a patient given nivolumab and ipilimumab in sequence. This chain links TRBV7-3 with TRBJ2-5, with TRBD2 matching 9 bases. This sequence originates from a human patient with melanoma. Some clones in this sample may be carry-over from other donors' samples. The CDR3 loop reads CASSLAGGLGETQYF. The CDR3 DNA reads TGTGCCAGCAGCTTAGCGGGGGGGCTTGGGGAGACCCAGTACTTC.